The 13 T cell receptor beta chains presented below share a single source sample, sequenced in a study of CD8+CD57+ T cells in acquired aplastic anemia. CDR3 and TCR beta VDJ profiling relied on a genomic DNA template. Each CDR3 protein gets one entry after TCRdb re-called the reads with MiXCR. Of 150,000 or so distinct CDR3 sequences listed, more than 45% are singletons. For sequencing, patients were chosen who had shown expansion of CD8+CD57+ cells by flow cytometry. Sequenced sample: sorted CD4+, CD8+, or CD8+CD57+ T cells (not recorded which) from PBMCs. These receptors all come from a human donor with aplastic anemia.

The chain links TRBV2 to TRBJ1-1; D call uncertain. CDR3 length: 13 amino acids. Per germline, CDR1 SNHLY and CDR2 FYNNEI. V shed 4 bases and J shed 0 bases, with 6 bases lying between them. CDR3 loop: CASSAELNTEAFF. The CDR3 DNA reads as TGTGCCAGCAGTGCTGAATTGAACACTGAAGCTTTCTTT.

This chain connects TRBV29-1 to TRBJ1-1; the D gene is possibly TRBD1 (6 bases). Trimming pared 7 bases from V and 1 base from J, leaving 13 bases between. Germline V CDR1 and CDR2: SQVTM, ANQGSEA. The CDR3 is 13 residues long. The CDR3 reads CSATKGGNTEAFF. CDR3 nucleotides: TGCAGCGCAACCAAGGGGGGGAACACTGAAGCTTTCTTT. The full variable domain, rest sourced from reference TRBV29-1 and TRBJ1-1, is SAVISQKPSRDICQRGTSLTIQCQVDSQVTMMFWYRQQPGQSLTLIATANQGSEATYESGFVIDKFPISRPNLTFSTLTVSNMSPEDSSIYLCSATKGGNTEAFFGQGTRLTVV.

The gene calls are TRBV30 and TRBJ2-1; 8 nucleotides agree with TRBD1. CDR1 GTSNPN and CDR2 SVGIG come from the germline V gene (reference sequence). Trimming at V came to 4 bases and at J to 8 bases, leaving 4 bases not matched to a gene. The CDR3 loop spans 12 amino acids. In DNA, the CDR3 is TGTGCCTGGATCGTCAGGGGGCATGAGCAGTTCTTC. Translation gives CAWIVRGHEQFF.

The rearrangement uses TRBV24-1 and TRBJ2-7; D might be TRBD2 (5 bases). CDR3 length: 14 amino acids. The ends were cut back, 4 bases at V and 3 bases at J, with 12 bases in the middle. Per germline, CDR1 KGHDR and CDR2 SFDVKD. The CDR3: CATSEADRDYEQYF. Here the CDR3 DNA reads TGTGCCACCAGTGAAGCGGACCGAGACTACGAGCAGTACTTC.

The chain uses TRBV10-3 and TRBJ1-2; D uncertain. V shed 8 bases and J shed 0 bases, with 16 bases lying between them. CDR3 length: 15 amino acids. Germline lookup yields CDR1 ENHRY and CDR2 SYGVKD. The CDR3 region has the DNA TGTGCCATCGAGGGTCTACACAACCCTAACTATGGCTACACCTTC. Protein: CAIEGLHNPNYGYTF.

The chain joins TRBV9 to TRBJ1-2; D gene uncertain. The germline CDR1 and CDR2 sequences are SGDLS and YYNGEE. The CDR3 extends over 12 amino acids. V was cut by 2 bases and J by 4 bases, with 6 bases left in between. CDR3 coding DNA: TGTGCCAGCAGCGTCGAGGGCTATGGCTACACCTTC. Its protein is CASSVEGYGYTF.

The chain combines TRBV20-1 with TRBJ2-3, with D tentatively TRBD1 (6 bases). V dropped 6 bases and J dropped 1 base, with 11 bases sitting between them. The CDR3 totals 13 residues. CDR1 and CDR2 from the germline V gene are DFQATT and SNEGSKA (reference sequence). The CDR3 sequence is CSAARTGTDTQYF. CDR3 in DNA: TGCAGTGCGGCTCGGACAGGCACAGATACGCAGTATTTT.

This clonotype was recorded at least ten times. The V and J genes are TRBV12-3 or TRBV12-4 and TRBJ1-5; 7 bases fit TRBD1. This CDR3 has 14 residues. V lost 7 bases to trimming and J lost 5 bases; unmatched junction nucleotides: 8. CDR3 in DNA: TGTGCCAGCAACAAACAGGGGCTGCATCAGCCCCAGCATTTT. This codes for CASNKQGLHQPQHF.

For this clonotype: Being one base from a much bigger clone, this may be a read error. This chain links TRBV9 with TRBJ1-3, with D uncertain. The CDR3 has 14 amino acids. Per the germline V gene, CDR1 is SGDLS and CDR2 is YYNGEE. CDR3 loop: CASSASAPVGTICF. The CDR3 DNA reads as TGTGCCAGCAGCGCTTCGGCACCCGTCGGCACCATATGTTTT.

This clonotype was seen a handful of times. The gene calls are TRBV2 and TRBJ1-2; maybe TRBD1 (5 bases). CDR1 SNHLY and CDR2 FYNNEI come from the germline V gene. V gave up 4 bases and J gave up 4 bases, with 10 bases separating them. The CDR3 runs to 13 residues. The CDR3 here is CASSGRGTYGYTF. Written as DNA, the CDR3 is TGTGCCAGCAGTGGACGGGGGACCTATGGCTACACCTTC.

This clonotype has at least ten counts. This sequence joins TRBV2 and TRBJ1-1; unclear D gene. Trimming took off 4 bases at V and 2 bases at J, with 8 bases between the two ends. The length of the CDR3 is 13 residues. Germline CDR1 is SNHLY and CDR2 is FYNNEI. For the CDR3, the DNA is TGTGCCAGCAGTGGCGAAGGTAACACTGAAGCTTTCTTT. Its translation is CASSGEGNTEAFF.

J is TRBJ2-1 and V is TRBV29-1; 7 bases align to TRBD1. The CDR3 is made up of 13 amino acids. V trimming: 8 bases; J trimming: 2 bases; junction bases outside the gene matches: 6. Germline lookup yields CDR1 SQVTM and CDR2 ANQGSEA. The CDR3 protein is CSPTGATYNEQFF. Written as DNA, the CDR3 is TGCAGCCCCACAGGGGCAACCTACAATGAGCAGTTCTTC.

In this sample, this clonotype turned up many times. The chain employs TRBV20-1 and TRBJ1-2, with a possible D match to TRBD1 (5 bases). Germline values: CDR1 DFQATT, CDR2 SNEGSKA (reference sequence). This CDR3 region has 14 residues. The germline V and J ends were trimmed by 1 base and 2 bases, with 11 bases remaining between them. The CDR3: CSARVRGANYGYTF. CDR3 sequence (DNA): TGCAGTGCTAGAGTCCGAGGGGCCAACTATGGCTACACCTTC.